Detailed here is one T cell receptor (beta chain). The CDR3 sequence is 9 residues long. Germline V gene sequence: CDR1 MNHEY, CDR2 SMNVEV (reference sequence). The V and J ends lost 11 bases and 10 bases respectively, with 11 bases between them. This entry is derived from a study of blood T cells in healthy people across ages. Sample-barcoded 5' priming and a J-beta primer mix drove a second PCR of about 6 to 12 cycles. Each TCR beta cDNA got a 12-nucleotide random molecular identifier. MiXCR was run by TCRdb on the 5' RACE reads, yielding one entry per CDR3 protein. In the table there are 1 million to 1.2 million distinct CDR3 sequences, around two fifths of which are singletons.

The sequence came from a man aged 18 to 35 in good health. The sample taken for sequencing was blood. The chain joins TRBV27 to TRBJ1-1, with TRBD1 as a possible D gene (6 bases). The CDR3 bases are TGTGCCGGCATGGGGGCAGCTTTCTTT. Translating it yields CAGMGAAFF.